The next 8 T cell receptor beta chains were all read from a single sample in a study of beta chain features in type 1 diabetes listed by TCRdb under 2018. Preparation of the library involved the immunoSEQ multiplex PCR assay. All of the isolated RNA was reverse transcribed with the High Capacity cDNA Reverse Transcription Kit, so expressed TCRB transcripts were sequenced. In its TCRdb copy, this immuneACCESS table keeps in-frame sequences only and misses some clones. Where compared with another copy, unresolved V genes explain less than half of these, and the others have no known cause. For this sample the table gives 150,000 to 180,000 clones, of which around 10% were detected only once. The ten largest clones add up to under 2.5% of the sample. The sample was central memory CD4+ T cells from blood. The receptors originated from a man aged 18 to 30 in good health.

This clone was observed a few times. The rearrangement links TRBV7-9 to TRBJ2-1; D is ambiguous. With 4 bases removed from V and 2 bases from J, the gap between germline ends came to 3 bases. CDR1 and CDR2 from the germline V gene are SEHNR and FQNEAQ (reference sequence). The CDR3 runs 12 residues. CDR3 sequence (DNA): TGTGCCAGCAGCTCCCCCTACAATGAGCAGTTCTTC. Its translation is CASSSPYNEQFF.

CDR3 sequence (DNA): TGTGCCAGCAGCCCGGGACTAGCGGGGGCTAGCACAGATACGCAGTATTTT. This sequence encodes CASSPGLAGASTDTQYF. This sequence joins TRBV7-3 and TRBJ2-3; 14 bases agree with TRBD2. Germline CDR1 SGHTA, CDR2 FQGTGA. V gave up 5 bases and J gave up 0 bases; unmatched junction bases: 4. This CDR3 is 17 amino acids long. Full variable domain (outside the CDR3, taken from reference TRBV7-3 and TRBJ2-3): GAGVSQTPSNKVTEKGKYVELRCDPISGHTALYWYRQSLGQGPEFLIYFQGTGAADDSGLPNDRFFAVRPEGSVSTLKIQRTERGDSAVYLCASSPGLAGASTDTQYFGPGTRLTVL.

This clone was seen only a few times. The rearrangement uses TRBV7-2 and TRBJ1-1; weak D call: TRBD1 (5 bases). CDR3 length: 14 residues. Trimming removed 4 bases at V and 6 bases at J, with 15 bases between. Looked up from germline, CDR1 is SGHTA and CDR2 is FQGNSA. This CDR3 is CASSSTRGSPEAFF. For the CDR3, the DNA is TGTGCCAGCAGCTCCACACGGGGCAGTCCTGAAGCTTTCTTT.

The sample holds a few counts of this clone. The chain recombines TRBV7-3 with TRBJ2-5, with TRBD1 matching over 9 bases. Germline CDR1 SGHTA, CDR2 FQGTGA. Unmatched junction bases numbered 10, after V lost 8 bases and J lost 0 bases. This CDR3 has 16 residues. CDR3: CASSTGTGRHQETQYF. The CDR3 DNA follows: TGTGCCAGCTCGACCGGGACAGGGCGCCACCAAGAGACCCAGTACTTC. The entire variable domain, with the rest obtained from reference TRBV7-3 and TRBJ2-5, is as follows: GAGVSQTPSNKVTEKGKYVELRCDPISGHTALYWYRQSLGQGPEFLIYFQGTGAADDSGLPNDRFFAVRPEGSVSTLKIQRTERGDSAVYLCASSTGTGRHQETQYFGPGTRLLVL.

In this sample, this clone turned up a few times. The V call is TRBV7-9, the J call TRBJ2-7; no reliable D call. The CDR3 has 14 amino acids. Trimming removed 0 bases from V and 3 bases from J, with 9 bases in between. Germline V lookup: CDR1 SEHNR, CDR2 FQNEAQ (reference sequence). The DNA of the CDR3 is TGTGCCAGCAGCTTAGCATCCTCGGGCTACGAGCAGTACTTC. This encodes CASSLASSGYEQYF.

The chain has TRBV5-1 and TRBJ1-2, with D possibly being TRBD1 (5 bases). This CDR3 is 14 amino acids long. V was pared by 1 base and J by 8 bases, with 15 bases between. Germline CDR1 reads SGHRS; CDR2 reads YFSETQ. The CDR3 sequence: CASSLFGTDLGYTF. CDR3 coding DNA: TGCGCCAGCAGCTTGTTTGGGACCGACTTAGGCTACACCTTC.

This clone has only a few counts. The V call is TRBV5-1, the J call TRBJ2-2, with D perhaps TRBD2 (5 bases). From germline, CDR1 is SGHRS and CDR2 YFSETQ. The CDR3 length is 13 residues. The V and J ends lost 4 bases and 1 base respectively, with 5 bases between them. CDR3 coding DNA: TGCGCCAGCAGCGAGGGGAACACCGGGGAGCTGTTTTTT. Its translation is CASSEGNTGELFF.

This clone occurred a few times. At the DNA level, this CDR3 is encoded by other sequences in the same sample as well. The chain couples TRBV20-1 to TRBJ2-5, with D unclear. This CDR3 region has 10 residues. The germline V and J ends were trimmed by 3 bases and 5 bases, with 4 bases remaining between them. In germline, CDR1 is DFQATT, CDR2 SNEGSKA (reference sequence). The CDR3 sequence: CSARSETQYF. The CDR3 DNA sequence: TGCAGTGCTAGGTCCGAGACCCAGTACTTC.